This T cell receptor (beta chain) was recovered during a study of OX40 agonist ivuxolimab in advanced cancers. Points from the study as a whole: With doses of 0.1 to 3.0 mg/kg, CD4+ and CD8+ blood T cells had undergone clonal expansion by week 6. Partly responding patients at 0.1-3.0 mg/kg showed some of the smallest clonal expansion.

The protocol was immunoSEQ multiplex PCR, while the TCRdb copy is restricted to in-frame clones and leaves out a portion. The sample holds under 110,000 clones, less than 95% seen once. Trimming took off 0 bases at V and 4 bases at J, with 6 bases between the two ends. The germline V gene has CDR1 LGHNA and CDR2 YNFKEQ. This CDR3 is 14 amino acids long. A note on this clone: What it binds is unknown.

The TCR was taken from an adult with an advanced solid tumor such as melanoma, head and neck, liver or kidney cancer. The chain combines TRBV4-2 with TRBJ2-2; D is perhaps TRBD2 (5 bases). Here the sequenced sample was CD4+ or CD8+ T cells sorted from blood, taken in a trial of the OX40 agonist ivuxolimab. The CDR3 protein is CASSQEEGTGELFF. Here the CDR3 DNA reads TGTGCCAGCAGCCAAGAAGAGGGCACCGGGGAGCTGTTTTTT.